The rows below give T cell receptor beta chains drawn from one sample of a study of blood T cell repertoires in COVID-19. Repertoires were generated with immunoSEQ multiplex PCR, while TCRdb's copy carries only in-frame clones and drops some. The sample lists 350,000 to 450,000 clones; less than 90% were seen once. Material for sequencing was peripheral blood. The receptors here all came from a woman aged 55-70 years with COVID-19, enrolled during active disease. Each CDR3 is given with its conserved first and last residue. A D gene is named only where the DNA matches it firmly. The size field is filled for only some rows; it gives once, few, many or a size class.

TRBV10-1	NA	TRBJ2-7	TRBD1	TGCGCCAGCAGTAAGACAGGGTTCGAGCAGTACTTC	CASSKTGFEQYF
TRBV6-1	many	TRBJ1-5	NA	TGTGCCAGCAGTGAATTGGCCCAGCCCCAGCATTTT	CASSELAQPQHF
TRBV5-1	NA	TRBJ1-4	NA	TGCGCCAGCAGCTTAGGAGACCCTAATGAAAAACTGTTTTTT	CASSLGDPNEKLFF
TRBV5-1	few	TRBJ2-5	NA	TGCGCCAGCAGCGGGTCCCTCTGGCGGGCGTCGCAAGAGACCCAGTACTTC	CASSGSLWRASQETQYF
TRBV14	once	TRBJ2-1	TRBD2	TGTGCCAGCAGCCAAGTTCGTGGCGGGGGATCCTACAATGAGCAGTTCTTC	CASSQVRGGGSYNEQFF
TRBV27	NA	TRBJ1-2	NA	TGTGCCAGCAGTCTCTCGCGGCGGGCTCTTAACTATGGCTACACCTTC	CASSLSRRALNYGYTF
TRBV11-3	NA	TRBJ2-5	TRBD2	TGTGCCAGCAGCTTAGACCAGCGGGGGGGCCAAGAGACCCAGTACTTC	CASSLDQRGGQETQYF
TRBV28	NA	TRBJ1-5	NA	TGTGCCAGCAGCGGGATTGATCAGCCCCAGCATTTT	CASSGIDQPQHF
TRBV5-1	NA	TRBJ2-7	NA	TGCGCCAGCAGCCCCGTCCATGGGAGCGAGCAGTACTTC	CASSPVHGSEQYF
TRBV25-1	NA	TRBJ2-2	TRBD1	TGTGCCAGCAGTGAACAGGGGGTCACAACCGGGGAGCTGTTTTTT	CASSEQGVTTGELFF
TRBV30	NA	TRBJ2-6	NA	TGTGCCTGGAGTAGGGGTGCTGGGGCCAACGTCCTGACTTTC	CAWSRGAGANVLTF
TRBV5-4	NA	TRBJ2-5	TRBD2	TGTGCCAGCAGCTCAGGCGGGGGTGGAAGAGAGACCCAGTACTTC	CASSSGGGGRETQYF
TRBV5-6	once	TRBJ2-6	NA	TGTGCCAGCAGCTCGGGGGACTCTGGGGCCAACGTCCTGACTTTC	CASSSGDSGANVLTF
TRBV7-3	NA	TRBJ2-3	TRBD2	TGTGCCAGCAGCCGAATTGGCGGGGGTACAGATACGCAGTATTTT	CASSRIGGGTDTQYF
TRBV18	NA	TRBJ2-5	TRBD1	TGTGCCAGCTCTCCCGGGACAGGGGCCCGAGAGACCCAGTACTTC	CASSPGTGARETQYF
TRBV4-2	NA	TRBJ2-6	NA	TGTGCCAGCAGCCAAGATGACTCAGGGGCCAACGTCCTGACTTTC	CASSQDDSGANVLTF